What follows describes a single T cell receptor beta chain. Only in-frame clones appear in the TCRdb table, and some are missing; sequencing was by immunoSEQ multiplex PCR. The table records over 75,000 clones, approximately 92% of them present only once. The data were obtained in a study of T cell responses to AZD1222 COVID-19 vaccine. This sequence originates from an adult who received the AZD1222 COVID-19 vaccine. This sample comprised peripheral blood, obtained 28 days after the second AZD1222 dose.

The CDR3 DNA sequence: TGTGCCAGCAGCGAAGGGGTGGGGACTGAAGCTTTCTTT. It specifies CASSEGVGTEAFF. This sequence joins TRBV9 and TRBJ1-1, with a tentative D call TRBD1 (5 bases). This CDR3 has 13 residues. Germline CDR1 and CDR2: SGDLS and YYNGEE. The V end was cut by 3 bases, the J end by 5 bases, with 11 bases between.